The 30 T cell receptor beta chains below were found in one sample sequenced in a study of cytomegalovirus exposure and HLA in healthy donors (dated by TCRdb to the late 2010s). The library was made by the immunoSEQ multiplex PCR assay. A mixture of 60 forward primers for TCR Vbeta segments and 13 reverse primers for TCR Jbeta segments was used in the multiplex PCR. Entries here come from immuneACCESS through TCRdb and include only in-frame sequences with V and J called. Some clones fail to appear in such tables; in the studies checked, an unresolved V gene covers under half of the shortfall, and the cause of the remainder is unknown. In all, the sample holds tens of thousands of clones, and over 40% of those were seen once. The ten largest clones add up to roughly 6.4% of the sample. Sequenced material: PBMCs. The receptors derive from a middle-aged woman in good health and CMV-seropositive.

This chain uses TRBV11-2 with TRBJ2-5; 7 nucleotides line up with TRBD2. The CDR3 loop spans 13 amino acids. Trimming removed 2 bases from V and 4 bases from J; junction bases left unmatched: 1. Germline lookup yields CDR1 SGHAT and CDR2 FQNNGV. In nucleotides, the CDR3 is TGTGCCAGCAGCTTACCGGGGGGAGAGACCCAGTACTTC. It codes for CASSLPGGETQYF.

The genes are TRBV6-6 and TRBJ2-2, with 7 bases lining up with TRBD2. Looked up from germline, CDR1 is MNHNY and CDR2 is SVGAGI (reference sequence). The ends lost 1 base at V and 3 bases at J; junction bases unmatched: 2. The CDR3 extends over 15 amino acids. The CDR3 DNA reads TGTGCCAGCAGTTACTTAGGGAGGGACACCGGGGAGCTGTTTTTT. It specifies CASSYLGRDTGELFF.

V usage is TRBV25-1 and J usage is TRBJ2-7; maybe TRBD2 (6 bases). V shed 4 bases and J shed 3 bases, with 7 bases lying between them. The V gene's germline CDR1 is MGHDK and CDR2 SYGVNS. The CDR3 is made up of 12 amino acids. The CDR3 here is CASSVDYYEQYF. In nucleotides, the CDR3 is TGTGCCAGCAGTGTGGACTACTACGAGCAGTACTTC.

V is TRBV6-5 and J is TRBJ2-7; tentative D call: TRBD2 (5 bases). The germline gives CDR1 MNHEY, CDR2 SVGAGI. The CDR3 covers 13 residues. V lost 7 bases, J lost 6 bases, and 16 bases lay in between. CDR3 bases: TGTGCCAGCATGCCCTATTCGAGGGCCGAGCAGTACTTC. Translated: CASMPYSRAEQYF.

J is TRBJ2-7 and V is TRBV7-8, with TRBD1 as a possible D gene (5 bases). V was cut by 3 bases and J by 2 bases, with 14 bases left in between. The CDR3 totals 15 residues. The germline gives CDR1 SGHVS, CDR2 FQNEAQ. In DNA form, the CDR3 reads TGTGCCAGCAGCTTTGGGGCAGGGTACACCTACGAGCAGTACTTC. Protein product: CASSFGAGYTYEQYF.

The chain carries TRBV7-9 and TRBJ1-3; 9 bases are shared with TRBD1. Germline V gives CDR1 SEHNR, CDR2 FQNEAQ (reference sequence). CDR3 size: 15 residues. Trimming took 5 bases from V and 2 from J; bases not matched to a gene: 4. CDR3 amino acids: CASSLDRGPGNTIYF. The CDR3 coding sequence is TGTGCCAGCAGCCTGGACAGGGGACCTGGAAACACCATATATTTT.

The chain combines TRBV4-1 with TRBJ2-7, with 7 bases lining up with TRBD1. From germline, CDR1 is MGHRA and CDR2 YSYEKL. V lost 4 bases, J lost 2 bases, and 5 bases stayed unmatched. The CDR3 spans 14 residues. CDR3 DNA sequence: TGCGCCAGCAGCCGGCAGGGGGTCCCCTACGAGCAGTACTTC. It is translated as CASSRQGVPYEQYF.

The chain couples TRBV4-1 to TRBJ2-5, with 15 bases matching TRBD2. CDR1 MGHRA and CDR2 YSYEKL come from the germline V gene. V shed 4 bases and J 3 bases; nucleotides not matched to a gene: 9. This CDR3 has 18 amino acids. The CDR3, as DNA: TGCGCCAGCAGCCCCAATCTGTGGACTAGCGGGGGGGAAGAGACCCAGTACTTC. Its translation: CASSPNLWTSGGEETQYF.

The V call is TRBV6-5, the J call TRBJ1-1; D perhaps matches TRBD1 (5 bases). This CDR3 has 13 amino acids. V was pared by 6 bases and J by 9 bases, with 17 bases between. Germline assignment: CDR1 MNHEY and CDR2 SVGAGI. The CDR3 nucleotides read TGTGCCAGCAGCTCAGACGGGGGGAAGAAAGCTTTCTTT. Its translation: CASSSDGGKKAFF.

This clone was counted only a few times. The CDR3 loop is CASSLRAGSGAYEQYF. For the CDR3, the DNA is TGTGCCAGCAGCCTTCGCGCGGGTAGCGGGGCTTACGAGCAGTACTTC. This rearrangement joins TRBV4-2 to TRBJ2-7; 8 bases map to TRBD2. Germline trimming cut 4 bases from V and 4 bases from J; bases unmatched to any gene: 12. From germline, CDR1 is LGHNA and CDR2 YNFKEQ. The CDR3 spans 16 residues.

This clone came up a few times. The chain carries TRBV4-1 and TRBJ2-7; D gene ambiguous. V was pared by 1 base and J by 2 bases, with 9 bases between. The CDR3 is 14 amino acids. The germline V gene has CDR1 MGHRA and CDR2 YSYEKL. CDR3 amino acids: CASSQAVTTYEQYF. The CDR3, as DNA: TGCGCCAGCAGCCAAGCAGTTACAACCTACGAGCAGTACTTC.

The J gene is TRBJ2-1, the V gene TRBV25-1, with 14 bases that match TRBD2. CDR1 is MGHDK and CDR2 is SYGVNS in the germline V gene. J gave up 7 bases and V 5 bases, and 7 bases lay outside the gene matches. This CDR3 comprises 16 residues. The CDR3 DNA follows: TGTGCCAGCAGTCTGACTAGCGGGGGGGCATGGAATGAGCAGTTCTTC. It codes for CASSLTSGGAWNEQFF.

This clone has more than one count but fewer than ten. This sequence joins TRBV6-4 and TRBJ2-3; D gene unclear. Per the germline V gene, CDR1 is MRHNA and CDR2 is SNTAGT. V was pared by 3 bases and J by 2 bases, with 6 bases between. The CDR3 sequence is 13 residues long. The CDR3 nucleotides are TGTGCCAGCAGTGAAGTAGTCACAGATACGCAGTATTTT. Its protein product is CASSEVVTDTQYF.

The chain couples TRBV7-9 to TRBJ2-7; 7 bases match TRBD1. This CDR3 spans 13 amino acids. V shed 2 bases and J 3 bases; nucleotides not matched to a gene: 1. Germline V gives CDR1 SEHNR, CDR2 FQNEAQ (reference sequence). The DNA of the CDR3 is TGTGCCAGCAGCTTATCAGGGGGCTACGAGCAGTACTTC. Protein product: CASSLSGGYEQYF.

The rearrangement links TRBV11-2 to TRBJ2-2; 7 nucleotides line up with TRBD1. Germline CDR1 and CDR2: SGHAT and FQNNGV. There are 16 residues in the CDR3. With V trimmed by 4 bases and J by 3 bases, 8 bases remained unmatched. The CDR3 loop is CASSSSTGLDTGELFF. The CDR3 bases are TGTGCCAGCAGCTCATCGACAGGGTTGGACACCGGGGAGCTGTTTTTT. The full variable domain, rest sourced from reference TRBV11-2 and TRBJ2-2, is EAGVAQSPRYKIIEKRQSVAFWCNPISGHATLYWYQQILGQGPKLLIQFQNNGVVDDSQLPKDRFSAERLKGVDSTLKIQPAKLEDSAVYLCASSSSTGLDTGELFFGEGSRLTVL.

This clone was observed a few times. This chain links TRBV2 with TRBJ2-2; no clear D. This CDR3 region has 15 residues. Germline V gives CDR1 SNHLY, CDR2 FYNNEI. V was shortened by 1 base and J by 1 base, with 7 bases between the two germline ends. The CDR3 coding sequence is TGTGCCAGCAGTGAAGTAGCCGGGAACACCGGGGAGCTGTTTTTT. Protein product: CASSEVAGNTGELFF.

This clone was observed a few times. The chain is built from TRBV6-1 and TRBJ1-5; possibly TRBD1 for D (5 bases). V lost 2 bases and J lost 3, with 11 bases in between. The germline V gene encodes CDR1 MNHNS and CDR2 SASEGT. CDR3 length equals 15 residues. The CDR3 bases are TGTGCCAGCAGTGAAATTCAGGGTTCCAATCAGCCCCAGCATTTT. It is translated as CASSEIQGSNQPQHF.

J is TRBJ2-3 and V is TRBV5-4, with D possibly TRBD2 on 6 matching bases. CDR3 size: 15 residues. Germline CDR1 SGHNT, CDR2 YYREEE (reference sequence). Trimming left V 0 bases short and J 0 bases short, with 8 bases between. The CDR3 nucleotides are TGTGCCAGCAGCTTGGGCGGGGCTAGCACAGATACGCAGTATTTT. Its translation is CASSLGGASTDTQYF.

This clone was seen once. CDR3: CSGDGGGLDTQYF. The CDR3 DNA follows: TGCAGCGGGGATGGGGGGGGTCTTGATACGCAGTATTTT. V and J are TRBV29-1 and TRBJ2-3; TRBD2 matches 7 bases. The V gene's germline CDR1 is SQVTM and CDR2 ANQGSEA. The trim removed 7 bases at V and 6 bases at J, leaving 10 bases unmatched. There are 13 residues in the CDR3.

The genes are TRBV2 and TRBJ2-1, with 11 bases identical to TRBD1. V trimming: 6 bases; J trimming: 7 bases; junction bases outside the gene matches: 8. This CDR3 has 15 amino acids. Germline-derived CDR1 and CDR2 are SNHLY and FYNNEI. DNA of the CDR3: TGTGCCAGCAGAGCCGGGACAGGGGGTGGAAATGAGCAGTTCTTC. As protein: CASRAGTGGGNEQFF.

This clone was found a few times. The chain carries TRBV30 and TRBJ1-4, with 8 bases lining up with TRBD1. The germline gives CDR1 GTSNPN, CDR2 SVGIG (reference sequence). J lost 10 bases, V lost 2 bases, and 9 bases had no gene match. The CDR3 loop spans 14 amino acids. CDR3 sequence: CAWSTRQGRGKLFF. CDR3 bases: TGTGCCTGGAGTACAAGACAGGGGAGGGGAAAACTGTTTTTT.

The chain uses TRBV18 and TRBJ1-2; D is perhaps TRBD1 (5 bases). The CDR3 is 13 amino acids. Germline V gives CDR1 KGHSH, CDR2 LQKENI. V shed 4 bases and J shed 1 base, with 7 bases lying between them. Here the CDR3 DNA reads TGTGCCAGCTCACTGGGGCTTAACTATGGCTACACCTTC. It yields the protein CASSLGLNYGYTF. The entire variable domain, with the rest obtained from reference TRBV18 and TRBJ1-2, is as follows: NAGVMQNPRHLVRRRGQEARLRCSPMKGHSHVYWYRQLPEEGLKFMVYLQKENIIDESGMPKERFSAEFPKEGPSILRIQQVVRGDSAAYFCASSLGLNYGYTFGSGTRLTVV.

The chain recombines TRBV19 with TRBJ2-1; TRBD2 matches 8 bases. The junction had 5 bases not matched to a gene; V was cut back by 3 bases and J by 4 bases. Germline V CDR1 and CDR2: LNHDA, SQIVND (reference sequence). CDR3 length: 15 residues. The chain's CDR3 is CASSIPSGSYNEQFF. CDR3 coding DNA: TGTGCCAGTAGTATCCCTAGCGGGTCTTACAATGAGCAGTTCTTC.

Turning to this clone: At one boundary the junction diverges from the germline segment, which might be a read error. The chain links TRBV5-4 to TRBJ1-2, with 7 positions matching TRBD1. The CDR3 is 18 residues long. Per the germline V gene, CDR1 is SGHNT and CDR2 is YYREEE (reference sequence). The CDR3 loop reads CASGLVGEQGWRNYGYTF. CDR3 in DNA: TGTGCCAGCGGCTTGGTGGGAGAACAGGGGTGGAGAAATTACGGCTACACCTTC.

This rearrangement joins TRBV7-2 to TRBJ2-7, with 7 bases lining up with TRBD2. Germline trimming cut 5 bases from V and 3 bases from J; bases unmatched to any gene: 13. Looked up from germline, CDR1 is SGHTA and CDR2 is FQGNSA. The CDR3 length is 16 residues. Here the CDR3 DNA reads TGTGCCAGCAGCCCCGGACTTCGCGGGGGTAACTACGAGCAGTACTTC. Protein product: CASSPGLRGGNYEQYF.

This chain links TRBV5-6 with TRBJ2-7; 10 bases line up with TRBD1. Looked up from germline, CDR1 is SGHDT and CDR2 is YYEEEE. The CDR3 is 15 residues long. The J segment lost 2 bases and the V segment lost 4 bases, leaving 6 bases of the junction unmatched. CDR3 in DNA: TGTGCCAGCAGCCTCTGGGACAGGGGAGCCTACGAGCAGTACTTC. Its protein is CASSLWDRGAYEQYF.

The chain carries TRBV7-2 and TRBJ1-2; D uncertain. The CDR3 consists of 14 residues. Trimming took off 2 bases at V and 4 bases at J, with 11 bases between the two ends. The germline V gene has CDR1 SGHTA and CDR2 FQGNSA. The CDR3 DNA is TGTGCCAGCAGCTTACATGGAGGGCTCTATGGCTACACCTTC. As protein: CASSLHGGLYGYTF.

This clone was seen a few times. The rearrangement joins TRBV2 to TRBJ2-1, with D possibly TRBD2 on 5 matching bases. The V gene lost 6 bases and the J gene lost 15 bases, with 18 bases spanning the gap. This CDR3 has 12 amino acids. CDR1 and CDR2 from the germline V gene are SNHLY and FYNNEI. The chain's CDR3 is CASRGRDGGTFF. Written as DNA, the CDR3 is TGTGCCAGCAGAGGGCGTGACGGAGGAACGTTCTTC.

This sequence joins TRBV19 and TRBJ1-5; D is uncertain. This CDR3 spans 14 amino acids. The V gene lost 3 bases and the J gene lost 1 base, with 7 bases spanning the gap. The germline CDR1 and CDR2 sequences are LNHDA and SQIVND (reference sequence). The CDR3 bases are TGTGCCAGTAGTATGCCGGTCAGCAATCAGCCCCAGCATTTT. Protein: CASSMPVSNQPQHF. The variable domain in full, completed from reference TRBV19 and TRBJ1-5, reads DGGITQSPKYLFRKEGQNVTLSCEQNLNHDAMYWYRQDPGQGLRLIYYSQIVNDFQKGDIAEGYSVSREKKESFPLTVTSAQKNPTAFYLCASSMPVSNQPQHFGDGTRLSIL.

This chain connects TRBV7-2 to TRBJ2-5, with 7 bases lining up with TRBD1. Germline values: CDR1 SGHTA, CDR2 FQGNSA. The CDR3 loop spans 17 amino acids. The ends lost 1 base at V and 5 bases at J; junction bases unmatched: 13. The CDR3 protein is CASSLVGTDRWGETQYF. As DNA, the CDR3 is TGTGCCAGCAGCTTAGTTGGGACAGACCGATGGGGGGAGACCCAGTACTTC.